Each of the 27 T cell receptor beta chains below was sequenced from the same sample in a study of T cell changes during pregnancy in multiple sclerosis. Clones were sequenced by immunoSEQ multiplex PCR, and TCRdb holds only the in-frame ones, with some missing. The data show approximately 64,000 clones, roughly 90% seen once. The sequencing used peripheral blood, collected in the first trimester of pregnancy. The receptors here all came from a female donor with multiple sclerosis, enrolled in a pregnancy study.

The chain has TRBV14 and TRBJ2-5, with TRBD2 as a possible D gene (6 bases). Trimming cost V 0 bases and J 0 bases, with 17 bases left between them. The CDR3 runs to 18 residues. The germline gives CDR1 SGHDN, CDR2 FVKESK. In DNA form, the CDR3 reads TGTGCCAGCAGCCAAGATCCTGTAGCGGAGTGGCACCAAGAGACCCAGTACTTC. Encoded protein: CASSQDPVAEWHQETQYF.

This sequence joins TRBV29-1 and TRBJ1-1; no clear D gene. V shed 7 bases and J shed 8 bases, with 11 bases lying between them. Germline CDR1 is SQVTM and CDR2 is ANQGSEA. The CDR3 spans 10 residues. Here the CDR3 DNA reads TGCAGCGCAGTCGCGGGGGAAGCTTTCTTT. Its translation: CSAVAGEAFF.

This sequence joins TRBV6-1 and TRBJ2-5; 9 bases line up with TRBD2. There are 18 residues in the CDR3. The germline gives CDR1 MNHNS, CDR2 SASEGT. The junction had 11 bases not matched to a gene; V was cut back by 3 bases and J by 0 bases. The chain's CDR3 is CASSDGIWREGHQETQYF. As DNA, the CDR3 is TGTGCCAGCAGTGATGGAATTTGGCGGGAGGGCCACCAAGAGACCCAGTACTTC.

This clone was detected once. The V and J genes are TRBV30 and TRBJ2-1; 8 bases are a match to TRBD1. Trimming removed 4 bases from V and 8 bases from J; junction bases left unmatched: 10. Germline values: CDR1 GTSNPN, CDR2 SVGIG (reference sequence). The CDR3 sequence is 14 residues long. CDR3 DNA: TGTGCCTGGAATCGGGAGACAGGGGCCTATGAGCAGTTCTTC. It specifies CAWNRETGAYEQFF.

The V gene is TRBV19, the J gene TRBJ2-1; the match to TRBD2 covers 11 bases. J was trimmed by 5 bases and V by 5 bases; bases with no gene match: 5. The germline V gene has CDR1 LNHDA and CDR2 SQIVND (reference sequence). The CDR3 sequence is 15 residues long. The CDR3 reads CASSLRLAGNNEQFF. The CDR3 DNA sequence: TGTGCCAGTAGTCTCCGACTAGCGGGGAACAATGAGCAGTTCTTC.

This clone showed up just once. The chain is built from TRBV7-8 and TRBJ2-5; D is possibly TRBD2 (6 bases). Trimming took off 4 bases at V and 5 bases at J, with 23 bases between the two ends. In germline, CDR1 is SGHVS, CDR2 FQNEAQ. CDR3 length: 17 amino acids. The CDR3 sequence: CASSSDAPRRAGETQYF. The CDR3 coding sequence is TGTGCCAGCAGCTCCGACGCCCCACGGCGGGCGGGGGAGACCCAGTACTTC.

This rearrangement joins TRBV28 to TRBJ1-2; D perhaps matches TRBD1 (6 bases). The germline V and J ends were trimmed by 5 bases and 14 bases, with 12 bases remaining between them. The CDR3 has 10 residues. Looked up from germline, CDR1 is MDHEN and CDR2 is SYDVKM. This CDR3 is CASSRDTLTF. The CDR3 nucleotides are TGTGCCAGCAGTCGGGACACCTTAACCTTC.

The chain joins TRBV5-1 to TRBJ2-2; 7 nucleotides agree with TRBD2. The CDR3 spans 18 residues. J lost 1 base, V lost 1 base, and 10 bases had no gene match. CDR1 is SGHRS, CDR2 YFSETQ, per germline. The CDR3 here is CASSLNTAGVRNTGELFF. For the CDR3, the DNA is TGCGCCAGCAGCTTGAATACCGCGGGAGTGCGGAACACCGGGGAGCTGTTTTTT.

The V and J genes are TRBV5-1 and TRBJ2-2; D remains ambiguous. The length of the CDR3 is 14 residues. The germline V gene encodes CDR1 SGHRS and CDR2 YFSETQ. V was clipped by 4 bases and J by 7 bases, with 14 bases between them. The DNA of the CDR3 is TGCGCCAGCAGCATGGTGGGCTTTGGCGGGGAGCTGTTTTTT. Amino acids: CASSMVGFGGELFF. Supplemented by reference TRBV5-1 and TRBJ2-2, the full variable domain reads KAGVTQTPRYLIKTRGQQVTLSCSPISGHRSVSWYQQTPGQGLQFLFEYFSETQRNKGNFPGRFSGRQFSNSRSEMNVSTLELGDSALYLCASSMVGFGGELFFGEGSRLTVL.

The chain links TRBV4-2 to TRBJ2-7; 9 bases are shared with TRBD1. Germline CDR1 and CDR2: LGHNA and YNFKEQ. The CDR3 is made up of 14 amino acids. The J segment lost 5 bases and the V segment lost 5 bases, leaving 7 bases of the junction unmatched. The CDR3 DNA reads TGTGCCAGCAGCTACCCGGGACAGGGCGACGAGCAGTACTTC. Protein: CASSYPGQGDEQYF.

This rearrangement joins TRBV5-1 to TRBJ1-5; D is uncertain. Germline V gives CDR1 SGHRS, CDR2 YFSETQ. V gave up 0 bases and J gave up 5 bases, with 6 bases separating them. The CDR3 is 13 residues long. CDR3 sequence reads: CASSLAPDQPQHF. The CDR3 bases are TGCGCCAGCAGCTTGGCCCCGGATCAGCCCCAGCATTTT.

The rearrangement joins TRBV27 to TRBJ1-1; D is unresolved. CDR1 and CDR2 (germline): MNHEY, SMNVEV (reference sequence). The V and J ends lost 6 bases and 10 bases respectively, with 15 bases between them. The CDR3 has 12 amino acids. This CDR3 is CASSFSRTVAFF. The CDR3 nucleotides read TGTGCCAGCAGCTTTAGTCGAACGGTAGCTTTCTTT.

The gene calls are TRBV6-1 and TRBJ2-5; 8 nucleotides agree with TRBD2. The V gene's germline CDR1 is MNHNS and CDR2 SASEGT. The CDR3 loop spans 14 amino acids. J lost 5 bases, V lost 2 bases, and 4 bases had no gene match. DNA for the CDR3: TGTGCCAGCAGTGAAACGGGGGGGAGGGAGACCCAGTACTTC. This gives the protein CASSETGGRETQYF.

V is TRBV4-1 and J is TRBJ2-1, with TRBD2 identical over 15 bases. Trimming cost V 3 bases and J 1 base; bases outside gene matches: 7. This CDR3 comprises 19 residues. Germline lookup yields CDR1 MGHRA and CDR2 YSYEKL. The CDR3 sequence is CASSQGPGTSGRSYNEQFF. CDR3 sequence (DNA): TGCGCCAGCAGCCAGGGGCCCGGGACTAGCGGGAGGTCCTACAATGAGCAGTTCTTC.

A single count supports this clone. CDR3 DNA sequence: TGCGCCAGCAGCTATGCAGGGTTGCGGTTCTTC. It specifies CASSYAGLRFF. This sequence joins TRBV5-1 and TRBJ2-1; tentative D call: TRBD1 (5 bases). The germline V gene encodes CDR1 SGHRS and CDR2 YFSETQ. V was cut by 3 bases and J by 15 bases, with 13 bases left in between. There are 11 residues in the CDR3.

The chain recombines TRBV10-3 with TRBJ2-1, with TRBD2 matching 8 bases. Germline CDR1 reads ENHRY; CDR2 reads SYGVKD. CDR3 length: 14 amino acids. V was pared by 6 bases and J by 9 bases, with 10 bases of the junction left unmatched. CDR3: CAIRAPGLESEQFF. Written as DNA, the CDR3 is TGTGCCATCAGAGCCCCGGGACTAGAGAGTGAGCAGTTCTTC.

This clone was counted a few times. This chain joins TRBV4-2 and TRBJ1-2; D remains ambiguous. The germline V gene has CDR1 LGHNA and CDR2 YNFKEQ. Trimming stripped 0 bases from V and 1 base from J, with 9 bases between. The CDR3 sequence is 15 residues long. The CDR3 here is CASSQDWAGNYGYTF. In DNA form, the CDR3 reads TGTGCCAGCAGCCAAGACTGGGCGGGTAACTATGGCTACACCTTC.

The V and J genes are TRBV7-6 and TRBJ2-3, with TRBD2 identical over 10 bases. This CDR3 contains 14 residues. Germline values: CDR1 SGHVS, CDR2 FNYEAQ. V dropped 1 base and J dropped 5; count of bases not matched to a gene: 0. The CDR3 protein is CASSLGLAGDTQYF. The CDR3 DNA sequence: TGTGCCAGCAGCTTAGGACTAGCGGGAGATACGCAGTATTTT.

The V and J genes are TRBV28 and TRBJ2-1; D is uncertain. The length of the CDR3 is 12 residues. V was cut by 4 bases and J by 7 bases, with 8 bases left in between. In germline, CDR1 is MDHEN, CDR2 SYDVKM. The CDR3 DNA follows: TGTGCCAGCAGTTCCCCCCCTAATGAGCAGTTCTTC. It encodes CASSSPPNEQFF.

The chain has TRBV29-1 and TRBJ1-2, with 11 nucleotides matching TRBD1. Germline V lookup: CDR1 SQVTM, CDR2 ANQGSEA. The junction had 9 bases not matched to a gene; V was cut back by 7 bases and J by 8 bases. The CDR3 runs to 13 residues. The CDR3 sequence: CSARGQGAGGYTF. In nucleotides, the CDR3 is TGCAGCGCTCGCGGACAGGGGGCTGGCGGCTACACCTTC.

The chain carries TRBV4-1 and TRBJ2-3; TRBD2 matches at 8 bases. Unmatched junction bases numbered 8, after V lost 6 bases and J lost 0 bases. The V gene's germline CDR1 is MGHRA and CDR2 YSYEKL. The CDR3 is made up of 16 amino acids. The CDR3: CASSEIAGSSTDTQYF. CDR3 nucleotides: TGCGCCAGCAGTGAAATAGCGGGATCTAGCACAGATACGCAGTATTTT.

V gene TRBV6-5 combines with J gene TRBJ2-4; 10 bases line up with TRBD1. Germline loops: CDR1 MNHEY, CDR2 SVGAGI. The CDR3 is 14 residues long. Trimming removed 0 bases from V and 8 bases from J; junction bases left unmatched: 1. The CDR3 bases are TGTGCCAGCAGTTACTCCGGGACAGGGGACATTCAGTACTTC. The encoded protein is CASSYSGTGDIQYF.

The gene calls are TRBV7-2 and TRBJ1-1; D unclear. Looked up from germline, CDR1 is SGHTA and CDR2 is FQGNSA. The CDR3 spans 14 residues. Trimming cost V 0 bases and J 0 bases, with 5 bases left between them. CDR3 sequence (DNA): TGTGCCAGCAGCTTAGCACAGATGAACACTGAAGCTTTCTTT. Its protein is CASSLAQMNTEAFF.

The table lists this clone with a count of one. The chain has TRBV9 and TRBJ2-7; D perhaps matches TRBD1 (6 bases). Germline lookup yields CDR1 SGDLS and CDR2 YYNGEE. Trimming took off 3 bases at V and 4 bases at J, with 14 bases between the two ends. CDR3 length: 14 residues. The CDR3 nucleotides read TGTGCCAGCAGCGAGAATTTGGACAGTTACGAGCAGTACTTC. Amino acids: CASSENLDSYEQYF. Full variable domain (remainder filled in from reference TRBV9 and TRBJ2-7): DSGVTQTPKHLITATGQRVTLRCSPRSGDLSVYWYQQSLDQGLQFLIQYYNGEERAKGNILERFSAQQFPDLHSELNLSSLELGDSALYFCASSENLDSYEQYFGPGTRLTVT.

The chain joins TRBV28 to TRBJ1-4, with 12 nucleotides matching TRBD1. The J segment lost 8 bases and the V segment lost 6 bases, leaving 13 bases of the junction unmatched. CDR3 length: 17 residues. Germline CDR1 reads MDHEN; CDR2 reads SYDVKM. For the CDR3, the DNA is TGTGCCAGCAGCGGGGACAGGGGGCGCGCTCAAAGGGAAAAACTGTTTTTT. Its translation is CASSGDRGRAQREKLFF.

The chain uses TRBV19 and TRBJ2-6; a possible D gene is TRBD1 (5 bases). Germline V CDR1 and CDR2: LNHDA, SQIVND (reference sequence). V shed 2 bases and J shed 3 bases, with 5 bases lying between them. The CDR3 sequence is 14 residues long. In DNA, the CDR3 is TGTGCCAGTAGTATAACAGGTGGGGCCAACGTCCTGACTTTC. It specifies CASSITGGANVLTF.

For the CDR3, the DNA is TGTGCCAGCAGTTTACGCCTCGGGACTAGCGGGTTTAATGAGCAGTTCTTC. It yields the protein CASSLRLGTSGFNEQFF. The chain employs TRBV28 and TRBJ2-1, with 12 bases fitting TRBD2. V trimming: 2 bases; J trimming: 7 bases; junction bases outside the gene matches: 9. This CDR3 is 17 amino acids long. Germline V gene sequence: CDR1 MDHEN, CDR2 SYDVKM.